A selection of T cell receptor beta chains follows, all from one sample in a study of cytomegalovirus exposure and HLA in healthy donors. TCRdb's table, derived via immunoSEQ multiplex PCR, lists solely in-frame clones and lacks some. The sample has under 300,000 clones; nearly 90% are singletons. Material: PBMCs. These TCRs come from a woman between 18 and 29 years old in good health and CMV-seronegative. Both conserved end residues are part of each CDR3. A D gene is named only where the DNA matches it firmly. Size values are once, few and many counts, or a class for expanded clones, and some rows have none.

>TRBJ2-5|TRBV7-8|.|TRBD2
TGTGCCAGCAGCTTAGCCCCGGGACTAGCGGAGACCCAGTACTTC
CASSLAPGLAETQYF
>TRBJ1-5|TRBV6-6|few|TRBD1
TGTGCCAGCAGGGTGGGACAGGGAGGTCAGCCCCAGCATTTT
CASRVGQGGQPQHF
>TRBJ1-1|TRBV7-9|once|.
TGTGCCAGCAGCCAGACAGAGAACACTGAAGCTTTCTTT
CASSQTENTEAFF
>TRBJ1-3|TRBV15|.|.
TGTGCCACCAGCAGAGATCGGGGGGCTGGAAACACCATATATTTT
CATSRDRGAGNTIYF
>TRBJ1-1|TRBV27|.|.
TGTGCCAGCAGTTTGGGTACGGGGAACACTGAAGCTTTCTTT
CASSLGTGNTEAFF
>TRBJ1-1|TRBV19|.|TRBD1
TGTGCCAGTAGCCGCGGGACAGGGGGAACTGAAGCTTTCTTT
CASSRGTGGTEAFF
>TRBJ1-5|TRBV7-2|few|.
TGTGCCAGCAGCGCCAGGACTAGTCAGCCCCAGCATTTT
CASSARTSQPQHF
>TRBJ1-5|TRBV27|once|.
TGTGCCAGCAGACCCGGGGAAAGAAGCAATCAGCCCCAGCATTTT
CASRPGERSNQPQHF
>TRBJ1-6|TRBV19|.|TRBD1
TGTGCCAGTACTGGGACAGGGCATAATTCACCCCTCCACTTT
CASTGTGHNSPLHF
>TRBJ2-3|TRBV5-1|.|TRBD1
TGCGCCAGCAGATTACAGGGGGCGAATGCAGATACGCAGTATTTT
CASRLQGANADTQYF
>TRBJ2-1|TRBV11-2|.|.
TGTGCCAGCAGGCCCGGAGGGGTTCCAAGCTCCTACAATGAGCAGTTCTTC
CASRPGGVPSSYNEQFF
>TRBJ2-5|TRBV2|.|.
TGTGCCAGTCACAGGTCGGAAGAGACCCAGTACTTC
CASHRSEETQYF
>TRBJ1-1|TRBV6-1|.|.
TGTGCCAGCAGTGAATGGGACACAGATCTCACTGAAGCTTTCTTT
CASSEWDTDLTEAFF
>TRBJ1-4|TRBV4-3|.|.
TGCGCCAGCAGCCAAGAGGGGTTGGCGGGGGAAGGTGAAAAACTGTTTTTT
CASSQEGLAGEGEKLFF
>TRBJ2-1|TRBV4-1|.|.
TGCGCCAGCAGCCAAGTTTCAGGGAGGTTAGGGCAGTTCTTC
CASSQVSGRLGQFF
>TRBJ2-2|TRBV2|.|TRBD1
TGTGCCGGCCTCGGGACAGGAGACACCGGGGAGCTGTTTTTT
CAGLGTGDTGELFF
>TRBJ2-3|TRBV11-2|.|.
TGTGCCAGCAGCCAACACAGGGAACCTAGCACAGATACGCAGTATTTT
CASSQHREPSTDTQYF
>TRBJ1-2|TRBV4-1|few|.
TGCGCCAGCAGCCAAACAGGCTATGGCTACACCTTC
CASSQTGYGYTF
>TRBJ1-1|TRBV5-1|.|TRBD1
TGCGCCAGCAGCAGGACAGGGGGCACTGAAGCTTTCTTT
CASSRTGGTEAFF
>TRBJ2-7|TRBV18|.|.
TGTGCCAGCTCACCGGTTGGGGGGGCCGAGCAGTACTTC
CASSPVGGAEQYF
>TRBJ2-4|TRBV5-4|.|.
TGTGCCAGCAGCTCGAAAAACATTCAGTACTTC
CASSSKNIQYF
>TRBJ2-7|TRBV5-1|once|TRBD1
TGCGCCAGCAGCGGACAGGGGGCGGCCGAGCAGTACTTC
CASSGQGAAEQYF
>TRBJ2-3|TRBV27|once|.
TGTGCCAGCAGTTTATGGGAGCCCGCTCTTACCCCTTTAGATACGCAGTATTTT
CASSLWEPALTPLDTQYF
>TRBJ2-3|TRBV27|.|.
TGTGCCAGCAGTTTTAGAGGGAGCACAGATACGCAGTATTTT
CASSFRGSTDTQYF
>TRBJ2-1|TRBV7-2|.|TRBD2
TGTGCCAGCAGCCATAGCGGGGGTAATGAGCAGTTCTTC
CASSHSGGNEQFF
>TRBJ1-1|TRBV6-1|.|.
TGTGCCAGCAGGAAGGAGGCAGAGAACACTGAAGCTTTCTTT
CASRKEAENTEAFF
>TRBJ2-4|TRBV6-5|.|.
TGTGCCAGCAGCCGTCGGAGGGACATTCAGTACTTC
CASSRRRDIQYF
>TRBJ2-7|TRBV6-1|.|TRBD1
TGTGCCAGCAGCCAGGGGGCAGGTTACGAGCAGTACTTC
CASSQGAGYEQYF
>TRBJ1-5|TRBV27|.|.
TGTGCCAGCAGTTTATTCGCGGCCAGGACTGATCAGCCCCAGCATTTT
CASSLFAARTDQPQHF
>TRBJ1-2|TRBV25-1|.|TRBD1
TGTGCCAGCAGTGAATTAGGAGGGGGCGACTATGGCTACACCTTC
CASSELGGGDYGYTF
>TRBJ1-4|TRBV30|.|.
TGTGCCTGGAGTGTAATGTCCGGGGGAGGAGAAAAACTGTTTTTT
CAWSVMSGGGEKLFF
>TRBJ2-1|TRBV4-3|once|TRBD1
TGCGCCAGCAGCCAAGGGGGTGGACAGGCCTACAATGAGCAGTTCTTC
CASSQGGGQAYNEQFF
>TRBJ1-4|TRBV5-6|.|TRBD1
TGTGCCAGCAGCCCGGCCGGGACAGGGGATGAAAAACTGTTTTTT
CASSPAGTGDEKLFF
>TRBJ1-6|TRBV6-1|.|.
TGTGCCAGCAGTTCAGTCAATTCACCCCTCCACTTT
CASSSVNSPLHF
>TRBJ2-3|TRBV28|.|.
TGTGCCAGCCGGGGACATATTCGAGGAGATACGCAGTATTTT
CASRGHIRGDTQYF
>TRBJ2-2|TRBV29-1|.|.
TGCAGCGTTGCCCGTGCGAACACCGGGGAGCTGTTTTTT
CSVARANTGELFF
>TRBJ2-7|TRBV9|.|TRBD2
TGTGCCAGCAGCGTAGAAGTGGGGGGGGACGAGCAGTACTTC
CASSVEVGGDEQYF
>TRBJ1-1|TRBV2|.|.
TGTGCCAGCATTAGAAGACACGGACGGGGCACTGAAGCTTTCTTT
CASIRRHGRGTEAFF
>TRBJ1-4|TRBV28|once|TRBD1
TGTGCCAGCAGGCCCCTTGGGACAGGGTTTGGGACTAATGAAAAACTGTTTTTT
CASRPLGTGFGTNEKLFF
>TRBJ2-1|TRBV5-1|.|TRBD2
TGCGCCAGCAGCGGACAACTAGCGGGGGGATACAATGAGCAGTTCTTC
CASSGQLAGGYNEQFF
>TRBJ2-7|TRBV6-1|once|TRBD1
TGTGCCAGCAGGTGGGGACAGTACTCCTACGAGCAGTACTTC
CASRWGQYSYEQYF
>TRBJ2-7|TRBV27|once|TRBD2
TGTGCCAGCAGTTTCGGCGGGGGGGCATACGAGCAGTACTTC
CASSFGGGAYEQYF
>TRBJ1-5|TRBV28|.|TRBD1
TGTGCCAGCAGTCCTCGACAGGGAATATCAGATCAGCCCCAGCATTTT
CASSPRQGISDQPQHF
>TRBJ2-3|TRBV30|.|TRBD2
TGTGCCCGGGAAGAAGCGGGGGCTACAGATACGCAGTATTTT
CAREEAGATDTQYF
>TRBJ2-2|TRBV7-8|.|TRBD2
TGTGCCAGCAGCTTAGCGGGACTAGCGACCGGGGAGCTGTTTTTT
CASSLAGLATGELFF
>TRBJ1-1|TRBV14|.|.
TGTGCCAGCAGCCAAGAGCAGGGCTATTTAGGAATGAACACTGAAGCTTTCTTT
CASSQEQGYLGMNTEAFF
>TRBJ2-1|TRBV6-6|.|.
TGTGCCAGCAGCTCCTCGAGGGCCGGGCACAATGAGCAGTTCTTC
CASSSSRAGHNEQFF
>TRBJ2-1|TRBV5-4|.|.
TGTGCCAGCAGCTTTCAGAGGGATGAGCAGTTCTTC
CASSFQRDEQFF
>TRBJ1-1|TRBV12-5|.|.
TGTGCTAGTGGTTTTGAGGGGAACACTGAAGCTTTCTTT
CASGFEGNTEAFF
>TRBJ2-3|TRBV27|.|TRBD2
TGTGCCAGCAGTAGACTAGCGGGGGGGCCAGGGGATACGCAGTATTTT
CASSRLAGGPGDTQYF
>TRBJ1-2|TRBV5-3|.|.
TGTGCCAGAAGCACGGAACTCCGCGGCTATGGCTACACCTTC
CARSTELRGYGYTF
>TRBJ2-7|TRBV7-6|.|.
TGTGCCAGCAGCCACATTTACCGCTCCTACGAGCAGTACTTC
CASSHIYRSYEQYF